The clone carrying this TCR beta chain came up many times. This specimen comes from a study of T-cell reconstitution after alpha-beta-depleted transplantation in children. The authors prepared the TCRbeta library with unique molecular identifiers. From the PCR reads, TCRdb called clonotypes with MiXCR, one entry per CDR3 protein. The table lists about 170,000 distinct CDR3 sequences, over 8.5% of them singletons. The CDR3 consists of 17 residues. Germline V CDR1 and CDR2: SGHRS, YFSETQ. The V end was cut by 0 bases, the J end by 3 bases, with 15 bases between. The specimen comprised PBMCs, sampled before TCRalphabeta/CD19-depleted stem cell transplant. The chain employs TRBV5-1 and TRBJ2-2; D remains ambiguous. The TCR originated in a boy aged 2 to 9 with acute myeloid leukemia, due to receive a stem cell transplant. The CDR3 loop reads CASSLATQLWHTGELFF. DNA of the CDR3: TGCGCCAGCAGCTTGGCAACCCAGTTGTGGCACACCGGGGAGCTGTTTTTT.